This T cell receptor (beta chain) was obtained from a study of cytomegalovirus exposure and HLA in healthy donors. Across the study: A data release that came early held 75 million to 85 million unique TCRs from HLA-typed donors.

With respect to this clone: Its antigen is not identified.

General study results and limits: The analysis excluded some indistinguishable V segments, including TRBV6-2 and TRBV6-3. Rates of TCR association differed by HLA locus in a later analysis, with DRB1 highest and HLA-C lowest. Donors were assumed by presence/absence analyses to have roughly uniform sequencing depth.

Researchers ran the PCR with 60 Vbeta and 13 Jbeta primers. Produced via immunoSEQ multiplex PCR; TCRdb's table is partial and in-frame only. The sample shows 150,000 to 200,000 clones, roughly 87% of them seen only once. The CDR3 has 14 amino acids. The V gene lost 5 bases and the J gene lost 5 bases, with 15 bases spanning the gap. The germline CDR1 and CDR2 sequences are LNHDA and SQIVND (reference sequence). Input material: PBMCs. This clonotype originated in a girl in the first two years of life in good health and CMV-seronegative. J is TRBJ1-1 and V is TRBV19; perhaps TRBD1 as D (6 bases). CDR3 amino acids: CASSPVRGSTEAFF. The CDR3 coding sequence is TGTGCCAGTAGTCCCGTGAGGGGGAGTACTGAAGCTTTCTTT.